The clone carrying this T cell receptor beta chain was picked up a small number of times. The data were taken from a study of CD8+CD57+ T cells in acquired aplastic anemia. According to the study, genomic DNA was the template for TCR beta VDJ and CDR3 profiling. TCRdb re-analysed the reads in MiXCR, keeping a single row per CDR3 protein. The sample contains a few hundred thousand distinct CDR3 sequences, 40% to 60% of which appear only once. Patients picked for sequencing had shown CD8+CD57+ cell expansion detected by flow cytometry. The clonotype was recovered from a human donor with aplastic anemia. Material for sequencing was sorted CD4+, CD8+, or CD8+CD57+ T cells (not recorded which) from PBMCs.

CDR3 sequence reads: CASSIPQGQGVEQYF. CDR3 sequence (DNA): TGTGCCAGTAGTATCCCACAGGGGCAGGGGGTAGAACAGTACTTC. The chain links TRBV19 to TRBJ2-7, with 7 bases aligning to TRBD1. The CDR3 totals 15 residues. Germline-derived CDR1 and CDR2 are LNHDA and SQIVND (reference sequence). The ends lost 3 bases at V and 10 bases at J; junction bases unmatched: 15.